This TCR beta chain was sequenced for a study of blood T cell repertoires in COVID-19. CDR3 size: 14 residues. Germline trimming cut 4 bases from V and 8 bases from J; bases unmatched to any gene: 9. Germline V gene sequence: CDR1 SGHRS, CDR2 YFSETQ. The protocol was immunoSEQ multiplex PCR, while the TCRdb copy is restricted to in-frame clones and leaves out a portion. This sample has about 130,000 clones, with 81% found just once. The specimen sequenced was peripheral blood. The TCR originated in an older woman with active or convalescent COVID-19. The chain has TRBV5-1 and TRBJ1-2; the match to TRBD1 covers 9 bases. CDR3 loop: CASSKEGQGDGYTF. In DNA, the CDR3 is TGCGCCAGCAGCAAGGAGGGACAGGGTGACGGCTACACCTTC.